Below, 21 T cell receptor beta chains from the same sample are listed, as sequenced in a study of shared clonotypes between healthy human individuals. Profiled with immunoSEQ multiplex PCR; TCRdb holds only in-frame clones, not every one. Among approximately 530,000 clones listed, around 96% were seen once. The sample was naive CD4+ T cells sorted from blood. Subset noted: CD45RA+ positively selected. These receptor sequences come from a woman in her twenties or thirties in good health.

The J gene is TRBJ2-3, the V gene TRBV28; perhaps TRBD2 as D (6 bases). The CDR3 has 16 residues. Germline V gene lookup returns CDR1 MDHEN and CDR2 SYDVKM. V dropped 3 bases and J dropped 0 bases, with 13 bases sitting between them. The CDR3 loop reads CASSLGSGSSTDTQYF. In DNA form, the CDR3 reads TGTGCCAGCAGTTTGGGAAGCGGGTCTAGCACAGATACGCAGTATTTT.

The chain has TRBV2 and TRBJ1-5, with no clear D. The CDR3 is 17 residues long. V lost 0 bases and J lost 5, with 17 bases in between. In germline, CDR1 is SNHLY, CDR2 FYNNEI. Here the CDR3 DNA reads TGTGCCAGCAGTGAAGCGCTTGGACCCTTGGTCGATCAGCCCCAGCATTTT. It specifies CASSEALGPLVDQPQHF.

The CDR3 protein is CASSRGPSPGELFF. The CDR3, as DNA: TGTGCCAGCAGCCGGGGCCCTTCCCCCGGGGAGCTGTTTTTT. This chain uses TRBV5-4 with TRBJ2-2; D is tentatively TRBD1 or TRBD2 (5 bases each). The V end was cut by 4 bases, the J end by 6 bases, with 13 bases between. CDR3 size: 14 residues. Per germline, CDR1 SGHNT and CDR2 YYREEE (reference sequence).

The V call is TRBV14, the J call TRBJ1-2, with a possible D match to TRBD1 (6 bases). Germline assignment: CDR1 SGHDN and CDR2 FVKESK. V was clipped by 4 bases and J by 8 bases, with 17 bases between them. This CDR3 region has 14 residues. CDR3 sequence reads: CASSREARGWGYTF. The CDR3 DNA reads TGTGCCAGCAGCCGAGAGGCCAGGGGTTGGGGCTACACCTTC.

This sequence joins TRBV7-3 and TRBJ2-3; D perhaps matches TRBD2 (7 bases). The CDR3 has 15 residues. Looked up from germline, CDR1 is SGHTA and CDR2 is FQGTGA. The V and J ends lost 5 bases and 4 bases respectively, with 16 bases between them. CDR3 coding DNA: TGTGCCAGCAGCCGGGGGCGGGAGATTGCAGATACGCAGTATTTT. It translates to CASSRGREIADTQYF.

V is TRBV28 and J is TRBJ2-5; D perhaps matches TRBD1 (6 bases). The germline V gene has CDR1 MDHEN and CDR2 SYDVKM. The CDR3 spans 13 residues. V dropped 7 bases and J dropped 5 bases, with 14 bases sitting between them. The CDR3 nucleotides are TGTGCCAGCAACGTCAGGGGTTTGGAGACCCAGTACTTC. Its translation is CASNVRGLETQYF.

The chain is built from TRBV5-1 and TRBJ1-4; TRBD1 matches at 10 bases. The length of the CDR3 is 15 residues. Trimming cost V 3 bases and J 7 bases; bases outside gene matches: 6. Germline V CDR1 and CDR2: SGHRS, YFSETQ. CDR3 nucleotides: TGCGCCAGCAGCTGGGGGACAGGGGTCCTTGAAAAACTGTTTTTT. Encoded protein: CASSWGTGVLEKLFF.

CDR3 DNA: TGTGCCAGTGCTCGGACAGGAAATCAGCCCCAGCATTTT. Translating gives CASARTGNQPQHF. V and J are TRBV19 and TRBJ1-5, with TRBD1 matching over 7 bases. V dropped 8 bases and J dropped 4; count of bases not matched to a gene: 5. The CDR3 is 13 residues long. Germline CDR1 is LNHDA and CDR2 is SQIVND (reference sequence).

The genes are TRBV7-9 and TRBJ1-1; possible D gene TRBD1, 5 bases. Trimming removed 1 base from V and 7 bases from J, with 10 bases in between. The CDR3 has 13 amino acids. Germline CDR1 and CDR2: SEHNR and FQNEAQ (reference sequence). DNA of the CDR3: TGTGCCAGCAGCTTAGGGTCAGGGATTGAAGCTTTCTTT. This translates into CASSLGSGIEAFF.

V is TRBV10-3 and J is TRBJ1-1; 7 bases match TRBD1. V shed 6 bases, J shed 3 bases, and the junction held 7 bases outside the gene matches. The CDR3 consists of 14 residues. In germline, CDR1 is ENHRY, CDR2 SYGVKD. The CDR3 loop is CAIRPGGGDTEAFF. The CDR3 DNA is TGTGCCATCAGGCCAGGGGGTGGGGACACTGAAGCTTTCTTT.

The CDR3 nucleotides are TGCGCCAGCAGCTCGAAACCACAGGGGGCAGGGAACACCATATATTTT. Encoded protein: CASSSKPQGAGNTIYF. The chain is built from TRBV5-1 and TRBJ1-3; the match to TRBD1 covers 9 bases. The CDR3 totals 16 residues. The ends lost 3 bases at V and 7 bases at J; junction bases unmatched: 11. The germline CDR1 and CDR2 sequences are SGHRS and YFSETQ.

The genes are TRBV6-5 and TRBJ2-3; D may be TRBD1 or TRBD2 (5 bases each). V was cut by 6 bases and J by 3 bases, with 13 bases left in between. CDR1 is MNHEY and CDR2 is SVGAGI in the germline V gene. The CDR3 totals 14 residues. The CDR3 here is CASRWDQTTDTQYF. For the CDR3, the DNA is TGTGCCAGCAGGTGGGACCAAACTACAGATACGCAGTATTTT.

The chain couples TRBV5-1 to TRBJ1-4; no definite D call. The CDR3 is 15 residues long. Germline loops: CDR1 SGHRS, CDR2 YFSETQ. V gave up 7 bases and J gave up 4 bases, with 17 bases separating them. CDR3 sequence reads: CASCRLGQVNEKLFF. The DNA of the CDR3 is TGCGCCAGCTGCCGGTTAGGGCAGGTTAATGAAAAACTGTTTTTT.

The gene calls are TRBV19 and TRBJ1-4, with D possibly TRBD1 on 5 matching bases. Germline lookup yields CDR1 LNHDA and CDR2 SQIVND (reference sequence). Trimming left V 6 bases short and J 0 bases short, with 8 bases between. The CDR3 contains 14 residues. The CDR3 reads CASRGHTTNEKLFF. CDR3 DNA sequence: TGTGCCAGTAGAGGACATACAACTAATGAAAAACTGTTTTTT.

The chain joins TRBV2 to TRBJ1-1; D remains ambiguous. With 2 bases removed from V and 0 bases from J, the gap between germline ends came to 10 bases. Germline CDR1 and CDR2: SNHLY and FYNNEI. This CDR3 region has 15 residues. The CDR3 protein is CASSEHGPMNTEAFF. The CDR3 bases are TGTGCCAGCAGTGAACATGGGCCCATGAACACTGAAGCTTTCTTT.

This chain links TRBV16 with TRBJ2-1; 7 bases fit TRBD2. Germline values: CDR1 KGHSY, CDR2 FQNENV. This CDR3 is 17 amino acids long. V gave up 4 bases and J gave up 4 bases; unmatched junction bases: 13. The CDR3 coding sequence is TGTGCCAGCAGCCCAACTAGCGCCCCCTTAGGGTACAATGAGCAGTTCTTC. Translating it yields CASSPTSAPLGYNEQFF.

The chain carries TRBV2 and TRBJ2-5; 11 bases map to TRBD2. Germline CDR1 is SNHLY and CDR2 is FYNNEI. Germline trimming cut 6 bases from V and 4 bases from J; bases unmatched to any gene: 4. The CDR3 spans 14 residues. CDR3 residues: CASRRLAGTETQYF. CDR3 DNA: TGTGCCAGCAGAAGACTAGCGGGAACAGAGACCCAGTACTTC.

V is TRBV6-5 and J is TRBJ2-7; D might be TRBD1 (5 bases). Germline CDR1 MNHEY, CDR2 SVGAGI. With 4 bases removed from V and 1 base from J, the gap between germline ends came to 14 bases. The CDR3 covers 15 residues. The CDR3 sequence: CASSSLGVLSYEQYF. DNA for the CDR3: TGTGCCAGCAGTTCCCTAGGGGTTTTGTCCTACGAGCAGTACTTC.

This chain joins TRBV29-1 and TRBJ2-4; possible D gene TRBD2, 6 bases. CDR1 is SQVTM, CDR2 ANQGSEA, per germline. V was pared by 1 base and J by 6 bases, with 10 bases between. The CDR3 contains 13 residues. In DNA form, the CDR3 reads TGCAGCGTTGAAGTTGGAGGGCGAAACATTCAGTACTTC. This encodes CSVEVGGRNIQYF.

The sample holds one count of this clone. The J gene is TRBJ1-3, the V gene TRBV4-1; D remains ambiguous. The CDR3 totals 15 residues. Germline CDR1 MGHRA, CDR2 YSYEKL. The V end lost 3 bases, the J end lost 3 bases, and 12 bases lay between the germline ends. In DNA, the CDR3 is TGCGCCAGCAGCCAGCCCCTGATTAGTGGAAACACCATATATTTT. Amino acids: CASSQPLISGNTIYF.

The V and J genes are TRBV7-2 and TRBJ1-1; possibly TRBD1 for D (5 bases). With 3 bases removed from V and 4 bases from J, the gap between germline ends came to 15 bases. The CDR3 is 15 residues long. CDR1 is SGHTA and CDR2 is FQGNSA in the germline V gene. The DNA of the CDR3 is TGTGCCAGCAGCTTCATGGGACCCACGGGCACTGAAGCTTTCTTT. This codes for CASSFMGPTGTEAFF.